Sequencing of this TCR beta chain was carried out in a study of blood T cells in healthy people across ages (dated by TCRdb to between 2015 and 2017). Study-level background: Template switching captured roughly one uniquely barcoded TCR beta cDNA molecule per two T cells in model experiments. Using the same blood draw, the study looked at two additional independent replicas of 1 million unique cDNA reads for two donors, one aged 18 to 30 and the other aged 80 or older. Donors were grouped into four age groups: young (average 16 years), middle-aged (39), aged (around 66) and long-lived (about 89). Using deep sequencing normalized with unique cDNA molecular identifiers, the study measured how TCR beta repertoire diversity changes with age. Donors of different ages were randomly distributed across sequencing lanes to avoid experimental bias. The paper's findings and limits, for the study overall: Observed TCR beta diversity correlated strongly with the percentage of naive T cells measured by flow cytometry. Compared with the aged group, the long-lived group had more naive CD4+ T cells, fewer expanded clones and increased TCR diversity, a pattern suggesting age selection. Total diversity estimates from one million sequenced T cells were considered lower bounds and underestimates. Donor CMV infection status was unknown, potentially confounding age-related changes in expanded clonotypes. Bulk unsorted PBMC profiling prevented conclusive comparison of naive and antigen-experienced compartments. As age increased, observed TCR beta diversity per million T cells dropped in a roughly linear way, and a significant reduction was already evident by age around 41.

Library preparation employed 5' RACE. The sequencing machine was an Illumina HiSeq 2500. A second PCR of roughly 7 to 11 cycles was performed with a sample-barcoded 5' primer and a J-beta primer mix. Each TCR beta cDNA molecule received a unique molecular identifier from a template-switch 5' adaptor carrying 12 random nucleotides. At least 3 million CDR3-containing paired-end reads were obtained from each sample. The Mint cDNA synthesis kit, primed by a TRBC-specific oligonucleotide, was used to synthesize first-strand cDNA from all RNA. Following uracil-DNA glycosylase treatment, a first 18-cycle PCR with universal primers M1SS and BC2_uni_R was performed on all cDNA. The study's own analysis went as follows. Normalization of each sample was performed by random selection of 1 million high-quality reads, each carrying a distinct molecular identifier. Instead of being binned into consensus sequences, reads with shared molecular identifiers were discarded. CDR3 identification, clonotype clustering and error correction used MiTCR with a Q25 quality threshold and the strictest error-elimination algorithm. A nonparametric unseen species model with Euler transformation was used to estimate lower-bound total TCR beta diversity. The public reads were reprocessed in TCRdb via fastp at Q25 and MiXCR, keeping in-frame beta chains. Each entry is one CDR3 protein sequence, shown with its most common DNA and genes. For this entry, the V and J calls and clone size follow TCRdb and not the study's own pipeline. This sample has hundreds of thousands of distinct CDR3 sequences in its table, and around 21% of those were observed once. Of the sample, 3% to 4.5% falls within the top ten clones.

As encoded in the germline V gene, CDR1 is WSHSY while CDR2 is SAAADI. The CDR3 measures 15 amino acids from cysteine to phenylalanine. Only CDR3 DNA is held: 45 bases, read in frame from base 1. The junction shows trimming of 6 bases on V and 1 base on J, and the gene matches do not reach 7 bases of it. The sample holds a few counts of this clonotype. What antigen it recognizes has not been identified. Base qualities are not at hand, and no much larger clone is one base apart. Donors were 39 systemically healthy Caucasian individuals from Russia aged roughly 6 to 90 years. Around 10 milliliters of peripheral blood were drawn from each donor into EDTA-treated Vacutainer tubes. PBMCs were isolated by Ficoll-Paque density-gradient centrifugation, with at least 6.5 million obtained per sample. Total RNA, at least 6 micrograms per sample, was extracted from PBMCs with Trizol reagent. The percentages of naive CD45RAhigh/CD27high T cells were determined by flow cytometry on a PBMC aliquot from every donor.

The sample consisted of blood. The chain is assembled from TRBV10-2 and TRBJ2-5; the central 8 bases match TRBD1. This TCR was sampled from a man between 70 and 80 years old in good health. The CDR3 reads CASRSRDRFQETQYF. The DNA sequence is TGCGCCAGCAGGTCCCGGGACAGGTTCCAAGAGACCCAGTACTTC.